One and the same sample provided the 8 T cell receptor beta chains below, sequenced in a study of cytomegalovirus exposure and HLA in healthy donors. PCR employed 60 Vbeta and 13 Jbeta primers. The repertoire was sequenced with immunoSEQ multiplex PCR; TCRdb's copy has only in-frame clones and lacks some. The repertoire holds around 230,000 clones, more than 70% seen once, with about 0.5% in the top ten. Sequenced: PBMCs. These receptors originate from a boy between 10 and 17 years old in good health and CMV-seronegative.

Details on this clone: The same CDR3 is also encoded by other DNA sequences in this sample. The chain combines TRBV6-1 with TRBJ2-2; 7 bases fit TRBD2. The trim removed 4 bases at V and 6 bases at J, leaving 8 bases unmatched. This CDR3 is built from 15 residues. CDR1 MNHNS and CDR2 SASEGT come from the germline V gene. The CDR3 sequence is CASSGRLAFPGELFF. In nucleotides, the CDR3 is TGTGCCAGCAGTGGCAGACTAGCATTCCCCGGGGAGCTGTTTTTT.

This chain joins TRBV29-1 and TRBJ1-6; D may be TRBD1 (5 bases). This CDR3 spans 12 amino acids. Between the trimmed V and J ends, which lost 6 bases and 9 bases, there was a span of 12 bases. CDR1 and CDR2 from the germline V gene are SQVTM and ANQGSEA. This CDR3 is CSVIREGSPLHF. In DNA, the CDR3 is TGCAGCGTGATCAGGGAGGGTTCACCCCTCCACTTT.

V and J are TRBV19 and TRBJ2-1, with D hard to call. The CDR3 consists of 13 residues. V lost 3 bases to trimming and J lost 2 bases, with 5 bases between them. Germline-derived CDR1 and CDR2 are LNHDA and SQIVND (reference sequence). Here the CDR3 DNA reads TGTGCCAGTAGTATTTCCGCCTACAATGAGCAGTTCTTC. It is translated as CASSISAYNEQFF.

V is TRBV10-3 and J is TRBJ1-1; TRBD1 might be the D (5 bases). The V and J ends lost 7 bases and 0 bases respectively, with 9 bases between them. The CDR3 length is 13 residues. The germline V gene has CDR1 ENHRY and CDR2 SYGVKD. CDR3 bases: TGTGCCATCACCCCAGGGATGAACACTGAAGCTTTCTTT. Amino acid sequence: CAITPGMNTEAFF.

The V call is TRBV19, the J call TRBJ2-7; 8 bases match TRBD1. Germline V CDR1 and CDR2: LNHDA, SQIVND (reference sequence). J lost 12 bases, V lost 10 bases, and 5 bases had no gene match. CDR3 length: 9 residues. CDR3 DNA sequence: TGTGCCATTGGGACAGGCAGGTACTTC. Translated, it gives CAIGTGRYF.

This sequence joins TRBV2 and TRBJ1-2; tentatively, D is TRBD1 (5 bases). V dropped 4 bases and J dropped 3 bases, with 9 bases sitting between them. The CDR3 is made up of 13 amino acids. CDR1 is SNHLY and CDR2 is FYNNEI in the germline V gene. CDR3 DNA: TGTGCCAGCAGTGTAGGGGAAGACTATGGCTACACCTTC. Amino acids: CASSVGEDYGYTF.

This chain connects TRBV6-1 to TRBJ1-2; maybe TRBD1 (5 bases). Germline values: CDR1 MNHNS, CDR2 SASEGT. CDR3 size: 13 residues. Between the trimmed V and J ends, which lost 7 bases and 4 bases, there was a span of 13 bases. Here the CDR3 reads CASKGPGPYGYTF. CDR3 in DNA: TGTGCCAGCAAGGGGCCGGGCCCCTATGGCTACACCTTC.

The V and J genes are TRBV19 and TRBJ1-1; 7 bases agree with TRBD1. Germline V CDR1 and CDR2: LNHDA, SQIVND (reference sequence). CDR3 length equals 13 residues. After removal of 6 bases from V and 4 bases from J, the junction contained 5 bases not matched to a gene. This CDR3 reads CASRKTGTTEAFF. The CDR3 DNA sequence: TGTGCCAGTAGGAAGACAGGGACCACTGAAGCTTTCTTT.